Described below is a single T cell receptor (beta chain) sequence and its context. It has no known antigen specificity. Base qualities were left out, and no much larger clone turns up one base away. The CDR3, from cysteine to phenylalanine, totals 16 residues. Only the CDR3 portion is preserved as DNA: 48 bases, with reading frame beginning at the first base. V is pruned by 2 bases and J by 1 base, leaving 2 bases of the junction without a gene match. According to the germline V gene (reference sequence), CDR1 reads SGHAT and CDR2 reads FQDESV. Six healthy women forming three monozygous twin pairs were used as donors. All three twin pairs had been raised together and were thought likely to have encountered the same vaccines and infectious agents. RNA was isolated from peripheral blood mononuclear cells and used to prepare TCR cDNA libraries. This specimen belongs to a study of identical twins' blood T cells (dated by TCRdb to the early 2010s). Regarding the research as a whole: Around 51 million Illumina reads were obtained across about twelve libraries, of which six were alpha-chain libraries and six were beta-chain libraries. To assess how genetics influences repertoire formation, the study used next-generation sequencing to compare the TCR alpha and beta chain repertoires of three pairs of monozygous twins.

General conclusions and limits of the study: Environmental influences could not be excluded as an explanation for twin similarity, since twins were reared together. How many CDR3 clonotypes two donors shared depended mainly on the product of their cloneset sizes, and the twins did not clearly stray from this trend. Validation by independent studies was stated to be required for the proposed role of the TCRalpha J segment in MHC recognition during thymic selection. Among the most abundant TCRbeta clonotypes, each donor shared more CDR3 sequences with her twin than with unrelated donors. V gene usage was reported to be markedly more similar within twin pairs than between unrelated donors, even among non-selected out-of-frame TCRbeta clonotypes.

Library preparation used 5' RACE. Reads for this sample came from an Illumina Genome Analyzer IIx. RNA-based TCR cDNA libraries were prepared by a previously described protocol with several modifications. To prevent cross-contamination, sample-specific barcodes were added to both ends of each TCR cDNA library during cDNA synthesis and amplification. The authors' pipeline ran thus. Each library contained 2.2 to 3.6 million CDR3-containing reads, and somewhere between about 95,000 and nearly 500,000 clonotypes were identified for each individual. Reads with improper barcode index combinations were discarded, and clonesets were then built for each library with the MiTCR software. During the assembly of CDR3 clonotypes by MiTCR, low-quality reads were filtered or rescued and PCR and sequencing errors were corrected. Artificial out-of-frame clonotypes were mapped to in-frame sequences, with one indel allowed in the CDR3, and then removed. Similarity of V and J gene usage between donors was measured as Jensen-Shannon divergence divided by mean entropy. TCRdb redid the processing of the public reads, applying fastp at Q25 and MiXCR, and retained in-frame beta chains. Every entry covers one CDR3 protein and lists the most common genes and DNA from its rows. TCRdb, not the original authors, processed these V and J calls. Counted in this sample were 300,000 to 450,000 distinct CDR3 sequences; roughly 28% of them appeared once. More than 5.5% of the sample lies in the top ten.

The chain couples TRBV11-1 to TRBJ2-1, with 10 middle bases fitting TRBD2. Sequences were obtained from PBMCs. The sequence derives from a woman aged 18-55 years in good health. The DNA sequence is given as TGTGCCAGCAGCTTAATAGCGGGGGGATCCTACAATGAGCAGTTCTTC. The resulting protein is CASSLIAGGSYNEQFF.